Listed below are T cell receptor beta chains from one sample, sequenced in a study of PD-1 and CTLA-4 blockade in melanoma. Libraries were prepared by immunoSEQ multiplex PCR; TCRdb keeps only in-frame clonotypes and omits some of them. The data contain tens of thousands of clones, 75% to 95% of them singletons. The source material was CD8+ T cells from peripheral blood, sampled from a patient given anti-PD-1 treatment. These receptors were collected from a human donor with melanoma. The CDR3 runs from the conserved cysteine through the conserved F or W. D genes are given only for firm matches. Rows may omit the clone size; those that give it use once, few, many or a size class.

>15|NA|NA|TRBJ1-3|TRBV13
TGTGCCAGCAGCTTAGGACCAAACTCTGGAAACACCATATATTTT
CASSLGPNSGNTIYF
>15|NA|NA|TRBJ1-5|TRBV6-1
TGTGCCAGCAGTGAGTGGCAGGAATATGATCAGCCCCAGCATTTT
CASSEWQEYDQPQHF
>15|TRBD1|once|TRBJ1-1|TRBV7-9
TGTGCCAGCAGCCCGAGACAGGGGTTGATTCCTGAAGCTTTCTTT
CASSPRQGLIPEAFF
>16|NA|NA|TRBJ2-2|TRBV11-2
TGTGCCAGCAGCTTAGATTCCAGGGTTAATGCCGGGGAGCTGTTTTTT
CASSLDSRVNAGELFF
>15|TRBD2|NA|TRBJ2-7|TRBV7-9
TGTGCCAGCAGCCTTGGGGGCGGGAGGCCGGGGGAGCAGTACTTC
CASSLGGGRPGEQYF
>15|NA|NA|TRBJ2-7|TRBV3-1/TRBV3-2
TGTGCCAGCAGCCAAGCAAGGGGCAGTTGGGAGGAGCAGTACTTC
CASSQARGSWEEQYF
>13|NA|NA|TRBJ2-7|TRBV12-3/TRBV12-4
TGTGCCAGCAGCTTCAGGGTTCCTTACGAGCAGTACTTC
CASSFRVPYEQYF
>16|NA|NA|TRBJ1-2|TRBV7-9
TGTGCCAGCAGCTTCAACCAGCGGGGGCCTAACTATGGCTACACCTTC
CASSFNQRGPNYGYTF
>14|NA|NA|TRBJ1-4|TRBV27
TGTGCCAGCAGTCTCGGACAGACTAATGAAAAACTGTTTTTT
CASSLGQTNEKLFF
>13|NA|NA|TRBJ1-1|TRBV30
TGTGCCTGGGTGGAGGGCTGGAACACTGAAGCTTTCTTT
CAWVEGWNTEAFF
>14|NA|NA|TRBJ2-7|TRBV4-1
TGCGCCAGCAGCCAAGACGGCCGGAGCTACGAGCAGTACTTC
CASSQDGRSYEQYF
>15|NA|NA|TRBJ1-1|TRBV6-1
TGTGCCAGCAGTGAAAGCCAGGGTCGTAACACTGAAGCTTTCTTT
CASSESQGRNTEAFF
>14|TRBD1|NA|TRBJ2-7|TRBV5-4
TGTGCCAGCAGCCCCGGGGACAGCTCCTACGAGCAGTACTTC
CASSPGDSSYEQYF
>14|NA|medium-sized|TRBJ1-5|TRBV7-9
TGTGCCAGCAGCCCGGCCGGGTTCAATCAGCCCCAGCATTTT
CASSPAGFNQPQHF
>14|NA|NA|TRBJ1-1|TRBV13
TGTGCCAGCAGCTTATGGCGAGAGAACACTGAAGCTTTCTTT
CASSLWRENTEAFF
>15|NA|NA|TRBJ2-1|TRBV25-1
TGTGCCAGCAGTGGGCGGACCCACTCCTACAATGAGCAGTTCTTC
CASSGRTHSYNEQFF
>16|NA|NA|TRBJ2-5|TRBV6-2/TRBV6-3
TGTGCCAGCAGTTACTCGGCGATAAACTCTCAAGAGACCCAGTACTTC
CASSYSAINSQETQYF
>14|NA|NA|TRBJ1-2|TRBV7-9
TGTGCCAGCAGCTTCGAGGGACGGGGCTATGGCTACACCTTC
CASSFEGRGYGYTF
>15|TRBD2|NA|TRBJ2-7|TRBV28
TGTGCCAGCAGAGACCGGACTAGCGGAGTCTACGAGCAGTACTTC
CASRDRTSGVYEQYF
>14|TRBD2|NA|TRBJ2-2|TRBV6-4
TGTGCCAGCAGCGGACTAGCGGACACCGGGGAGCTGTTTTTT
CASSGLADTGELFF
>13|NA|NA|TRBJ1-2|TRBV19
TGTGCCAGTCAGTCGGTAGGGAACTATGGCTACACCTTC
CASQSVGNYGYTF
>13|NA|NA|TRBJ1-5|TRBV24-1
TGTGCCACCAGTCAACAGGGTAATCAGCCCCAGCATTTT
CATSQQGNQPQHF
>14|TRBD1|NA|TRBJ1-2|TRBV24-1
TGTGCCACCAGTGCCGGGACAGGGGCCAATGGCTACACCTTC
CATSAGTGANGYTF
>13|TRBD1|NA|TRBJ1-1|TRBV19
TGTGCCAGTAGTATCCAGGGGGGTACTGAAGCTTTCTTT
CASSIQGGTEAFF
>17|TRBD2|NA|TRBJ2-1|TRBV18
TGTGCCAGCTCACCAGATAGCGGGGCCCGCTCCTACAATGAGCAGTTCTTC
CASSPDSGARSYNEQFF
>12|NA|NA|TRBJ1-5|TRBV10-2
TGCGCCAGCAGTGATTTGGGGCAGCCCCAGCATTTT
CASSDLGQPQHF
>12|NA|NA|TRBJ2-7|TRBV19
TGTGCCAGTAGTATAGATCCGGGCGAGCAGTACTTC
CASSIDPGEQYF
>14|NA|NA|TRBJ1-1|TRBV19
TGTGCCAGTAGTATAAGGTCGGCTTACACTGAAGCTTTCTTT
CASSIRSAYTEAFF
>15|TRBD2|once|TRBJ2-5|TRBV24-1
TGTGCCACCAGTGAATTGACTAGCGGGGGAATGGCCCAGTACTTC
CATSELTSGGMAQYF
>12|NA|NA|TRBJ1-1|TRBV30
TGTGCCTGGATTGGATCGAACACTGAAGCTTTCTTT
CAWIGSNTEAFF
>14|TRBD1|NA|TRBJ2-1|TRBV5-6
TGTGCCAGCAGCTTGGGGACAGGGGGCAATGAGCAGTTCTTC
CASSLGTGGNEQFF
>17|TRBD2|NA|TRBJ2-3|TRBV7-8
TGTGCCAGCAGCCGAAAACTAGCGGGAGATCGCACAGATACGCAGTATTTT
CASSRKLAGDRTDTQYF
>14|NA|NA|TRBJ2-2|TRBV2
TGTGCCAGCAGCCCAGGGCACGGCTCCGGGGAGCTGTTTTTT
CASSPGHGSGELFF
>14|NA|NA|TRBJ2-7|TRBV6-1
TGTGCCAGCAGTGATCGGGGTCCGGGGTACGAGCAGTACTTC
CASSDRGPGYEQYF
>13|NA|NA|TRBJ2-7|TRBV5-6
TGTGCCAGCAGCTTCATGGGTGTCTACGAGCAGTACTTC
CASSFMGVYEQYF
>14|TRBD1|NA|TRBJ2-1|TRBV28
TGTGCCAGCAGTTCGACAGGGGCACACAATGAGCAGTTCTTC
CASSSTGAHNEQFF
>12|NA|NA|TRBJ2-1|TRBV3-1/TRBV3-2
TGTGCCAGCAGCCACCGTTACAATGAGCAGTTCTTC
CASSHRYNEQFF
>13|NA|NA|TRBJ1-2|TRBV27
TGTGCCAGCAGTTTGGCCAGGAACTATGGCTACACCTTC
CASSLARNYGYTF
>14|TRBD1|NA|TRBJ2-7|TRBV3-1/TRBV3-2
TGTGCCAGCAGCCAGAGACAGGGCAAATACGAGCAGTACTTC
CASSQRQGKYEQYF
>15|NA|NA|TRBJ2-1|TRBV6-5
TGTGCCAGCAGTTACTCGAAAGGGGGGGACAATGAGCAGTTCTTC
CASSYSKGGDNEQFF
>14|NA|once|TRBJ1-1|TRBV6-5
TGTGCCAGCAGTTATGGGATCATGAACACTGAAGCTTTCTTT
CASSYGIMNTEAFF
>14|TRBD1|NA|TRBJ2-7|TRBV11-2
TGTGCCAGCAGCTTCTTGACAGGGGACTACGAGCAGTACTTC
CASSFLTGDYEQYF
>13|NA|NA|TRBJ2-7|TRBV11-1
TGTGCCAGCACCCCCAGGGGGGTGCACGAGCAGTACTTC
CASTPRGVHEQYF
>14|NA|few|TRBJ2-7|TRBV7-9
TGTGCCAGCAGCTCTGGTACAGGGTTCTACGAGCAGTACTTC
CASSSGTGFYEQYF
>14|NA|NA|TRBJ1-1|TRBV28
TGTGCCAGCAGTTTATGGGTCGGGGGCACTGAAGCTTTCTTT
CASSLWVGGTEAFF
>14|TRBD1|NA|TRBJ2-3|TRBV10-3
TGTGCCATCAGTTGGGACAGATACACAGATACGCAGTATTTT
CAISWDRYTDTQYF
>15|NA|NA|TRBJ2-7|TRBV4-1
TGCGCCAGCAGCCAAGAAATCCGCTTCTCCTACGAGCAGTACTTC
CASSQEIRFSYEQYF
>16|TRBD1|few|TRBJ1-2|TRBV5-6
TGTGCCAGCAGCTATGCACAGGGGATCGCTAACTATGGCTACACCTTC
CASSYAQGIANYGYTF
>16|NA|NA|TRBJ1-2|TRBV9
TGTGCCAGCAGCGTAGATGGCCGAGGGGGGGGCAAGGGCTACACCTTC
CASSVDGRGGGKGYTF
>11|NA|NA|TRBJ2-1|TRBV6-6
TGTGCCAGCATCACATCGGATGAGCAGTTCTTC
CASITSDEQFF
>16|TRBD2|NA|TRBJ2-1|TRBV7-2
TGTGCCAGCAGTTCCCGGGAAAGCGGGGTGCACAATGAGCAGTTCTTC
CASSSRESGVHNEQFF
>14|TRBD1|NA|TRBJ1-5|TRBV6-5
TGTGCCAGCAGTCATGGACAGGGCAATCAGCCCCAGCATTTT
CASSHGQGNQPQHF
>13|NA|NA|TRBJ1-1|TRBV5-1
TGCGCCAGCAGTCCCACAGAGGGCTCTGAAGCTTTCTTT
CASSPTEGSEAFF
>11|NA|NA|TRBJ2-1|TRBV25-1
TGTGCCAGCAGTGAATGGAATGAGCAGTTCTTC
CASSEWNEQFF
>15|TRBD1|few|TRBJ1-6|TRBV15
TGTGCCACCAGCGGGGCGGGACAGGGGAGTTCACCCCTCCACTTT
CATSGAGQGSSPLHF
>15|NA|NA|TRBJ2-2|TRBV7-2
TGTGCCAGCAGCCCGAAGTGGACGGTCTCCGGGGAGCTGTTTTTT
CASSPKWTVSGELFF
>17|NA|NA|TRBJ2-3|TRBV10-2
TGCGCCAGCAGAAGGTTCGACGGAGAGGCTAGCACAGATACGCAGTATTTT
CASRRFDGEASTDTQYF
>17|NA|once|TRBJ1-6|TRBV9
TGTGCCAGCAGCGTAGGCGGACAGCAAACCGGCGATTCACCCCTCCACTTT
CASSVGGQQTGDSPLHF
>15|NA|NA|TRBJ2-2|TRBV15
TGTGCCATCCGCTTGCCGCGACAGAACACCGGGGAGCTGTTTTTT
CAIRLPRQNTGELFF
>14|NA|NA|TRBJ2-7|TRBV9
TGTGCCAGCAGCCCAAGACAGGACCTTTACGAGCAGTACTTC
CASSPRQDLYEQYF